This T cell receptor (beta chain) appears in the sequencing data of a study of T cell repertoires in cytomegalovirus infection (dated by TCRdb to the late 2010s). Notes on the research overall: Donor HLA type was relevant to the analysis, as public TCR beta signatures indicated carriage of CMV infection together with the matching HLA type.

This clonotype occurred a few times. The clone's antigen remains unknown. There are no base qualities to consult, and no much larger clone falls within one base. As encoded in the germline V gene (reference sequence), CDR1 is MNHEY while CDR2 is SMNVEV. V is cut back by 8 bases and J by 0 bases, with 7 bases in the junction unmatched. The CDR3 covers 15 residues, taking in both the cysteine and the phenylalanine. Only the CDR3 part of the read is kept: 45 bases, read in frame from the first base. These reads were obtained on an Illumina HiSeq 1500. TCRdb reanalyzed the raw reads on its own, using fastp at Q25 for trimming and MiXCR for clone calling, and kept in-frame beta chains. Identical CDR3 protein sequences are pooled into one entry, listed with their most common genes and DNA. Recorded for this sample are hundreds of thousands of distinct CDR3 sequences; 24% of them occurred a single time. The biggest ten clones account for 8% of the sample.

On the study overall, not on this receptor specifically: In both this cohort and an independent roughly 400-donor cohort, the cumulative frequency of public TCR beta family members distinguished carriers of CMV infection plus the relevant HLA type. The ex vivo response was dominated by HLA-C-restricted CMV-specific TCR beta clonotypes, and the single most frequent clonotype in two of eight donors was supplied by these HLA-C-restricted clonotypes.

The sequence was obtained from a human donor in good health (CMV status not recorded). Some clones in this sample may be carry-over from other donors' samples. Source material: CD8+ T cells from PBMCs. The V and J segments used are TRBV27 and TRBJ2-1, with 7 bases matching TRBD2. The CDR3 corresponds to CASPWGGSSYNEQFF. Read as DNA, the sequence is TGTGCCAGCCCCTGGGGGGGGAGCTCCTACAATGAGCAGTTCTTC.